What follows are 19 T cell receptor beta chains derived from one specimen sequenced in a study of blood T cell repertoires in COVID-19. Repertoires were generated with immunoSEQ multiplex PCR, while TCRdb's copy carries only in-frame clones and drops some. The sample has approximately 140,000 clones, 80% to 85% seen once. The sequenced sample was peripheral blood. These TCRs come from a man aged 30-40 years with COVID-19, enrolled during active disease.

J is TRBJ2-3 and V is TRBV6-5; D is perhaps TRBD1 (6 bases). This CDR3 spans 16 amino acids. Germline V gene data show CDR1 as MNHEY and CDR2 as SVGAGI. Trimming shortened V by 0 bases and J by 1 base, and 11 bases separated the two germline ends. The CDR3 loop is CASSYSRGRGTDTQYF. As DNA, the CDR3 is TGTGCCAGCAGTTACTCCAGGGGCCGGGGCACAGATACGCAGTATTTT.

The chain joins TRBV5-1 to TRBJ2-3; no clear D. This CDR3 comprises 14 residues. The V and J ends lost 3 bases and 0 bases respectively, with 8 bases between them. Germline CDR1 SGHRS, CDR2 YFSETQ. CDR3 sequence: CASSSLTSTDTQYF. DNA for the CDR3: TGCGCCAGCAGCTCTCTAACTAGCACAGATACGCAGTATTTT.

CDR3 coding DNA: TGTGCCAGCAGTTACTCACGGGGTTACGATACGCAGTATTTT. Translation gives CASSYSRGYDTQYF. The gene calls are TRBV6-5 and TRBJ2-3, with D tentatively TRBD2 (5 bases). CDR1 is MNHEY and CDR2 is SVGAGI in the germline V gene. Deletions cut 0 bases from V and 6 bases from J, with 10 bases between. The CDR3 length is 14 residues.

The chain combines TRBV6-5 with TRBJ1-3; D remains ambiguous. Germline V gene lookup returns CDR1 MNHEY and CDR2 SVGAGI. The V end lost 8 bases, the J end lost 0 bases, and 5 bases lay between the germline ends. CDR3 length equals 12 residues. CDR3 sequence reads: CASAGSGNTIYF. Written as DNA, the CDR3 is TGTGCCAGCGCCGGCTCTGGAAACACCATATATTTT.

The rearrangement joins TRBV12-3 or TRBV12-4 to TRBJ1-2; D not resolved. The CDR3 sequence is 13 residues long. With 6 bases removed from V and 4 bases from J, the gap between germline ends came to 12 bases. DNA for the CDR3: TGTGCCAGCAGCCTTATGTCCGGCTATGGCTACACCTTC. Protein product: CASSLMSGYGYTF.

J is TRBJ1-5 and V is TRBV2; D possibly corresponds to TRBD1 (5 bases). Germline CDR1 SNHLY, CDR2 FYNNEI. This CDR3 has 14 residues. The ends were cut back, 6 bases at V and 0 bases at J, with 9 bases in the middle. CDR3 in DNA: TGTGCCAGCAGAGATACAGGTAGCAATCAGCCCCAGCATTTT. Protein: CASRDTGSNQPQHF.

V and J are TRBV19 and TRBJ2-3; 7 nucleotides match TRBD2. This CDR3 has 14 residues. Germline-derived CDR1 and CDR2 are LNHDA and SQIVND (reference sequence). Trimming took 5 bases from V and 6 from J; bases not matched to a gene: 8. The CDR3 DNA sequence: TGTGCCAGTAGTGCCGGGACTACGTTCGATACGCAGTATTTT. Amino acid sequence: CASSAGTTFDTQYF.

This clone was counted a single time. V is TRBV3-1 (or the pseudogene TRBV3-2) and J is TRBJ2-1; a possible D gene is TRBD2 (5 bases). The germline V gene has CDR1 LGHDT and CDR2 YNNKEL (reference sequence). V was shortened by 0 bases and J by 10 bases, with 16 bases between the two germline ends. CDR3 length equals 15 residues. CDR3 region: CASSQDRLAAWEQFF. In DNA form, the CDR3 reads TGTGCCAGCAGCCAAGACCGTCTAGCAGCATGGGAGCAGTTCTTC.

This chain uses TRBV4-1 with TRBJ2-1, with D possibly being TRBD2 (5 bases). Trimming shortened V by 0 bases and J by 6 bases, and 12 bases separated the two germline ends. The CDR3 runs to 15 residues. In germline, CDR1 is MGHRA, CDR2 YSYEKL. CDR3 coding DNA: TGCGCCAGCAGCCAAGAGGGAGACCGGGTCAATGAGCAGTTCTTC. Its protein is CASSQEGDRVNEQFF.

This rearrangement joins TRBV30 to TRBJ1-5, with D hard to call. The ends were cut back, 2 bases at V and 5 bases at J, with 10 bases in the middle. This CDR3 is built from 13 residues. Germline V gene sequence: CDR1 GTSNPN, CDR2 SVGIG (reference sequence). The CDR3 sequence: CAWSSQTDQPQHF. The CDR3 region has the DNA TGTGCCTGGAGTTCGCAGACTGATCAGCCCCAGCATTTT.

The chain uses TRBV11-2 and TRBJ1-3; 8 bases line up with TRBD1. The V and J ends lost 10 bases and 3 bases, in that order; junction bases with no gene match: 17. Per germline, CDR1 SGHAT and CDR2 FQNNGV. The CDR3 loop spans 17 amino acids. CDR3 region: CATSPTPGQVYGNTIYF. In DNA, the CDR3 is TGTGCCACCTCTCCTACCCCGGGACAGGTGTATGGAAACACCATATATTTT.

The chain employs TRBV5-1 and TRBJ2-5; TRBD2 agrees at 7 bases. Trimming at V came to 3 bases and at J to 3 bases, leaving 2 bases not matched to a gene. Per the germline V gene, CDR1 is SGHRS and CDR2 is YFSETQ. The CDR3 sequence is 13 residues long. The CDR3 coding sequence is TGCGCCAGCAGCTCCGGACTAGAAGAGACCCAGTACTTC. It specifies CASSSGLEETQYF.

V is TRBV28 and J is TRBJ1-5, with TRBD1 matching over 10 bases. Germline CDR1 MDHEN, CDR2 SYDVKM. V gave up 4 bases and J gave up 5 bases; unmatched junction bases: 2. This CDR3 has 14 amino acids. In DNA, the CDR3 is TGTGCCAGCAGTTGGGGACAGGGGTATCAGCCCCAGCATTTT. As protein: CASSWGQGYQPQHF.

This clone was seen a single time. V is TRBV5-8 and J is TRBJ2-3, with D possibly matching TRBD2 (6 bases). CDR1 and CDR2 from the germline V gene are SGHTS and YDEGEE. The CDR3 length is 16 residues. Trimming removed 4 bases at V and 0 bases at J, with 15 bases between. CDR3 coding DNA: TGTGCCAGCAGCCCAGGGACGGGAGCCAGCACAGATACGCAGTATTTT. This sequence encodes CASSPGTGASTDTQYF.

This rearrangement joins TRBV6-5 to TRBJ1-1, with TRBD1 as a possible D gene (5 bases). Trimming pared 5 bases from V and 7 bases from J, leaving 14 bases between. The CDR3 has 13 amino acids. Germline values: CDR1 MNHEY, CDR2 SVGAGI. The CDR3 nucleotides read TGTGCCAGCAGTATAGAAGTAGACAGTGAAGCTTTCTTT. Translated, it gives CASSIEVDSEAFF.

The sample holds a few counts of this clone. The chain uses TRBV6-1 and TRBJ1-5, with unresolved D. Germline V gives CDR1 MNHNS, CDR2 SASEGT. The CDR3 runs 15 residues. The V end was cut by 2 bases, the J end by 3 bases, with 11 bases between. CDR3 residues: CASSEPYGDNQPQHF. CDR3 sequence (DNA): TGTGCCAGCAGTGAACCGTACGGGGACAATCAGCCCCAGCATTTT.

The J gene is TRBJ2-1, the V gene TRBV14; D call uncertain. V gave up 2 bases and J gave up 8 bases, with 16 bases separating them. Per germline, CDR1 SGHDN and CDR2 FVKESK. The CDR3 runs to 15 residues. Here the CDR3 DNA reads TGTGCCAGCAGCCAAAGAATTGCCCCAAGCTATGAGCAGTTCTTC. This encodes CASSQRIAPSYEQFF.

The table lists this clone with a count of one. The V call is TRBV10-3, the J call TRBJ2-2, with TRBD2 as a possible D gene (6 bases). The CDR3 totals 15 residues. Trimming pared 2 bases from V and 6 bases from J, leaving 13 bases between. Germline-derived CDR1 and CDR2 are ENHRY and SYGVKD. CDR3 amino acids: CAISEPPGRPGELFF. The CDR3 DNA reads TGTGCCATCAGTGAGCCCCCGGGGAGGCCCGGGGAGCTGTTTTTT.

The gene calls are TRBV14 and TRBJ1-3, with 7 bases aligning to TRBD1. This CDR3 spans 13 amino acids. Germline CDR1 SGHDN, CDR2 FVKESK. With 5 bases clipped from V and 4 bases from J, the junction kept 2 bases outside the gene matches. This CDR3 is CASSWGQGNTIYF. As DNA, the CDR3 is TGTGCCAGCAGCTGGGGACAGGGAAACACCATATATTTT.